The 31 T cell receptor beta chains below were found in one sample sequenced in a study of T-cell reconstitution after alpha-beta-depleted transplantation in children. The library targeted TCRbeta and was prepared with unique molecular identifiers. Via MiXCR, TCRdb re-called the PCR reads, giving one row per CDR3 protein. The table records about 610,000 distinct CDR3 sequences, more than 9% of them present only once. Source: PBMCs from the stem cell graft donor, taken from the stem cell graft. These receptors were taken from a human donor who donated a stem cell graft to a child with acute myeloid leukemia.

This clonotype showed up many times. The chain has TRBV20-1 and TRBJ2-1; perhaps D is TRBD1 or TRBD2 (5 bases each). Germline V CDR1 and CDR2: DFQATT, SNEGSKA (reference sequence). The CDR3 sequence is 10 residues long. The V end lost 8 bases, the J end lost 11 bases, and 13 bases lay between the germline ends. The CDR3 DNA is TGCAGTCCTGCCGGGACCCAGCAGTTCTTC. It yields the protein CSPAGTQQFF.

J is TRBJ2-1 and V is TRBV5-1; 14 bases fit TRBD2. Germline assignment: CDR1 SGHRS and CDR2 YFSETQ. The CDR3 sequence is 15 residues long. V lost 4 bases to trimming and J lost 7 bases; unmatched junction nucleotides: 4. The CDR3 DNA reads as TGCGCCAGCAGCGAGACTAGCGGGAGGGGGAATGAGCAGTTCTTC. It translates to CASSETSGRGNEQFF.

This clonotype was recorded at least ten times. The V gene is TRBV5-1, the J gene TRBJ2-3, with a weak D call TRBD2 (6 bases). Germline loops: CDR1 SGHRS, CDR2 YFSETQ. The CDR3 has 14 amino acids. The ends were cut back, 4 bases at V and 3 bases at J, with 12 bases in the middle. For the CDR3, the DNA is TGCGCCAGCAGCCGGGAGAGTTGGACAGATACGCAGTATTTT. It translates to CASSRESWTDTQYF.

Ten or more counts support this clonotype. The J gene is TRBJ2-1, the V gene TRBV12-3 or TRBV12-4; 8 nucleotides agree with TRBD2. With V trimmed by 5 bases and J by 3 bases, 3 bases remained unmatched. The CDR3 is 14 amino acids. CDR3 DNA: TGTGCCAGCAGTCCTGGGACTAGCTACAATGAGCAGTTCTTC. This encodes CASSPGTSYNEQFF.

Many counts were recorded for this clonotype. The chain has TRBV15 and TRBJ1-5, with a weak D call TRBD1 (6 bases). The CDR3 consists of 17 residues. CDR1 is LNHNV and CDR2 is YYDKDF in the germline V gene (reference sequence). V was clipped by 0 bases and J by 4 bases, with 16 bases between them. The CDR3 DNA is TGTGCCACCAGCAGAGATCCAGGGGCGCTATGGAATCAGCCCCAGCATTTT. Encoded protein: CATSRDPGALWNQPQHF. The full variable domain, rest sourced from reference TRBV15 and TRBJ1-5, is DAMVIQNPRYQVTQFGKPVTLSCSQTLNHNVMYWYQQKSSQAPKLLFHYYDKDFNNEADTPDNFQSRRPNTSFCFLDIRSPGLGDTAMYLCATSRDPGALWNQPQHFGDGTRLSIL.

This clonotype was recorded many times. The CDR3 reads CASSFRAPQETQYF. The CDR3 DNA reads as TGTGCCAGCAGTTTCCGGGCCCCGCAAGAGACCCAGTACTTC. The chain has TRBV6-5 and TRBJ2-5; D is unclear. V lost 4 bases, J lost 2 bases, and 11 bases lay in between. This CDR3 is 14 amino acids long. CDR1 is MNHEY and CDR2 is SVGAGI in the germline V gene.

This clonotype was observed a few times. The gene calls are TRBV20-1 and TRBJ2-1, with 13 bases that match TRBD2. J gave up 0 bases and V 5 bases, and 7 bases lay outside the gene matches. Germline V CDR1 and CDR2: DFQATT, SNEGSKA (reference sequence). The CDR3 length is 17 residues. The CDR3 DNA follows: TGCAGTGCTGTGGGGACTAGCGGGATCTCCTCCTACAATGAGCAGTTCTTC. Amino acids: CSAVGTSGISSYNEQFF.

This clonotype appeared many times. The rearrangement links TRBV20-1 to TRBJ2-3, with TRBD2 as a possible D gene (6 bases). CDR1 and CDR2 (germline): DFQATT, SNEGSKA (reference sequence). This CDR3 spans 11 amino acids. Deletions cut 4 bases from V and 10 bases from J, with 12 bases between. CDR3 sequence (DNA): TGCAGTGCTATCTCCGGGAGTTCGCAGTATTTT. It yields the protein CSAISGSSQYF.

This clonotype was seen ten or more times. This rearrangement joins TRBV20-1 to TRBJ2-2; 10 bases match TRBD2. The CDR3 is made up of 15 amino acids. The V gene's germline CDR1 is DFQATT and CDR2 SNEGSKA (reference sequence). Unmatched junction bases numbered 6, after V lost 3 bases and J lost 5 bases. CDR3 sequence: CSARASGRGTGELFF. For the CDR3, the DNA is TGCAGTGCTAGGGCTAGCGGGAGAGGGACCGGGGAGCTGTTTTTT.

This clonotype was counted ten times or more. The genes are TRBV20-1 and TRBJ1-2, with TRBD1 as a possible D gene (6 bases). Trimming removed 0 bases from V and 5 bases from J, with 13 bases in between. The CDR3 runs to 14 residues. The germline gives CDR1 DFQATT, CDR2 SNEGSKA (reference sequence). The CDR3: CSARDRDRIYGYTF. CDR3 nucleotides: TGCAGTGCTAGAGATCGTGACAGGATTTATGGCTACACCTTC.

This clonotype was recorded at least ten times. V and J are TRBV27 and TRBJ1-5; D gene unclear. The V end was cut by 4 bases, the J end by 1 base, with 14 bases between. CDR3 length: 16 residues. The germline V gene has CDR1 MNHEY and CDR2 SMNVEV (reference sequence). This chain's CDR3 is CASSSPVHWSNQPQHF. CDR3 DNA sequence: TGTGCCAGCAGTTCCCCGGTCCACTGGAGCAATCAGCCCCAGCATTTT.

This clonotype appeared many times. The rearrangement joins TRBV24-1 to TRBJ2-2; TRBD1 might be the D (5 bases). Germline CDR1 is KGHDR and CDR2 is SFDVKD. Trimming stripped 8 bases from V and 0 bases from J, with 9 bases between. The CDR3 totals 14 residues. This chain's CDR3 is CATTATANTGELFF. CDR3 in DNA: TGTGCCACCACGGCGACAGCGAACACCGGGGAGCTGTTTTTT.

This clonotype was recorded a few times. This chain uses TRBV3-1 with TRBJ1-2; D uncertain. Germline CDR1 reads LGHDT; CDR2 reads YNNKEL (reference sequence). The CDR3 is 14 amino acids. Deletions cut 0 bases from V and 8 bases from J, with 13 bases between. The CDR3 loop is CASSQDPKSDGYTF. In nucleotides, the CDR3 is TGTGCCAGCAGCCAAGATCCGAAGTCGGACGGCTACACCTTC.

This clonotype was detected only a few times. The CDR3 nucleotides are TGTGCCAGCAGTTTAGAGGCGGGAGGGAACATTCAGTACTTC. It encodes CASSLEAGGNIQYF. The genes are TRBV12-3 or TRBV12-4 and TRBJ2-4, with 9 bases identical to TRBD2. The CDR3 extends over 14 amino acids. The V and J ends lost 1 base and 7 bases, in that order; junction bases with no gene match: 2.

This clonotype turned up a few times. This chain links TRBV20-1 with TRBJ1-6; D unclear. Germline CDR1 is DFQATT and CDR2 is SNEGSKA (reference sequence). The V gene lost 4 bases and the J gene lost 2 bases, with 9 bases spanning the gap. This CDR3 is built from 14 residues. Here the CDR3 reads CSAIRGTYNSPLHF. The CDR3 DNA sequence: TGCAGTGCTATAAGAGGGACCTATAATTCACCCCTCCACTTT.

This clonotype was found a few times. The genes are TRBV20-1 and TRBJ2-5, with D perhaps TRBD1 (7 bases). CDR3 length equals 14 residues. Germline lookup yields CDR1 DFQATT and CDR2 SNEGSKA (reference sequence). V dropped 4 bases and J dropped 7 bases, with 19 bases sitting between them. CDR3 region: CSATVQGGSGTQYF. The CDR3 DNA reads as TGCAGTGCTACAGTGCAGGGGGGTTCTGGGACCCAGTACTTC.

This clonotype has a handful of counts. CDR3 loop: CSASYREETQYF. For the CDR3, the DNA is TGCAGTGCTAGTTACAGGGAGGAGACCCAGTACTTC. This chain joins TRBV20-1 and TRBJ2-5; D possibly corresponds to TRBD1 (6 bases). The CDR3 loop spans 12 amino acids. Germline V CDR1 and CDR2: DFQATT, SNEGSKA (reference sequence). V was clipped by 3 bases and J by 5 bases, with 10 bases between them.

There are many counts of this clonotype. The chain employs TRBV15 and TRBJ2-1, with D possibly being TRBD2 (6 bases). V lost 0 bases and J 1 base, leaving 13 bases between the germline ends. CDR1 and CDR2 (germline): LNHNV, YYDKDF (reference sequence). This CDR3 has 17 amino acids. Written as DNA, the CDR3 is TGTGCCACCAGCAGAGATGGGCTAGCGCTTTCCTACAATGAGCAGTTCTTC. Translation: CATSRDGLALSYNEQFF.

About this clonotype itself: At one end the junction does not follow the germline gene, possibly because of a read error. This chain uses TRBV7-2 with TRBJ1-2, with 9 bases fitting TRBD1. Germline loops: CDR1 SGHTA, CDR2 FQGNSA. The CDR3 covers 13 residues. Here the CDR3 reads CASSWTGDTPIVF. CDR3 coding DNA: TGTGCCAGCAGCTGGACAGGGGACACCCCTATTGTTTTC. The complete variable domain, with remaining parts taken from reference TRBV7-2 and TRBJ1-2, reads GAGVSQSPSNKVTEKGKDVELRCDPISGHTALYWYRQSLGQGLEFLIYFQGNSAPDKSGLPSDRFSAERTGGSVSTLTIQRTQQEDSAVYLCASSWTGDTPIVFGSGTRLTVV.

V is TRBV5-1 and J is TRBJ2-7; perhaps TRBD2 as D (6 bases). The CDR3 is made up of 13 amino acids. Germline CDR1 reads SGHRS; CDR2 reads YFSETQ. Trimming took 9 bases from V and 3 from J, leaving 16 bases between them. CDR3 sequence reads: CATTEGGSYEQYF. The CDR3 DNA reads as TGCGCCACCACTGAAGGAGGGAGCTACGAGCAGTACTTC.

Ten or more counts support this clonotype. V and J are TRBV25-1 and TRBJ2-7, with 10 nucleotides matching TRBD2. Germline assignment: CDR1 MGHDK and CDR2 SYGVNS. This CDR3 comprises 15 residues. The V segment lost 1 base and the J segment 3 bases; nucleotides outside the gene matches: 3. The CDR3 nucleotides read TGTGCCAGCAGTGAATCACTAGCGGGGTTCTACGAGCAGTACTTC. This encodes CASSESLAGFYEQYF.

The J gene is TRBJ1-5, the V gene TRBV24-1; D remains unclear. With 7 bases removed from V and 5 bases from J, the gap between germline ends came to 5 bases. The germline V gene has CDR1 KGHDR and CDR2 SFDVKD. The CDR3 consists of 11 residues. CDR3 amino acids: CATRKDQPQHF. CDR3 in DNA: TGTGCCACCAGGAAAGATCAGCCCCAGCATTTT.

This clonotype was found a few times. The chain links TRBV20-1 to TRBJ2-7, with 7 bases lining up with TRBD1. Trimming cost V 5 bases and J 3 bases; bases outside gene matches: 10. Looked up from germline, CDR1 is DFQATT and CDR2 is SNEGSKA (reference sequence). The CDR3 loop spans 14 amino acids. The CDR3 here is CSAQNEGAIYEQYF. DNA for the CDR3: TGCAGTGCTCAAAACGAGGGGGCGATCTACGAGCAGTACTTC.

The V gene is TRBV5-6, the J gene TRBJ2-4; possibly TRBD1 for D (5 bases). Germline V CDR1 and CDR2: SGHDT, YYEEEE. V was clipped by 3 bases and J by 0 bases, with 19 bases between them. This CDR3 comprises 18 residues. The CDR3 region is CASSSSYRWILAKNIQYF. In DNA form, the CDR3 reads TGTGCCAGCAGCTCCAGTTACAGGTGGATTTTAGCCAAAAACATTCAGTACTTC.

This clonotype has only one observation. V and J are TRBV20-1 and TRBJ2-2; 13 bases are shared with TRBD2. The CDR3 consists of 17 residues. The junction had 8 bases not matched to a gene; V was cut back by 3 bases and J by 4 bases. Germline V gene sequence: CDR1 DFQATT, CDR2 SNEGSKA (reference sequence). As DNA, the CDR3 is TGCAGTGCTAGCAGGACTAGCGGGAGCGCGGGCACCGGGGAGCTGTTTTTT. Protein sequence: CSASRTSGSAGTGELFF.

The genes are TRBV5-4 and TRBJ2-5, with D perhaps TRBD1 (6 bases). This CDR3 has 14 residues. CDR1 is SGHNT and CDR2 is YYREEE in the germline V gene (reference sequence). V was cut by 7 bases and J by 2 bases, with 15 bases left in between. The CDR3 here is CASGYRDGQETQYF. The CDR3 nucleotides are TGTGCCAGCGGGTACAGGGATGGACAAGAGACCCAGTACTTC.

This chain connects TRBV29-1 to TRBJ2-3; D may be TRBD1 (5 bases). CDR3 length equals 12 residues. Deletions cut 7 bases from V and 6 bases from J, with 14 bases between. Germline CDR1 SQVTM, CDR2 ANQGSEA. In DNA, the CDR3 is TGCAGCGGGGGCTCCCCCGTCGATACGCAGTATTTT. It translates to CSGGSPVDTQYF.

The chain joins TRBV25-1 to TRBJ2-7; D is perhaps TRBD2 (6 bases). CDR3 size: 13 residues. Trimming stripped 10 bases from V and 4 bases from J, with 17 bases between. Germline loops: CDR1 MGHDK, CDR2 SYGVNS. The CDR3 DNA reads as TGTGCCACTAGACCGGGACTGATTTACGAGCAGTACTTC. Its protein product is CATRPGLIYEQYF.

Ten or more counts support this clonotype. The V gene is TRBV15, the J gene TRBJ2-1, with 7 bases identical to TRBD1. V lost 8 bases, J lost 3 bases, and 13 bases stayed unmatched. The germline CDR1 and CDR2 sequences are LNHNV and YYDKDF (reference sequence). The length of the CDR3 is 16 residues. Written as DNA, the CDR3 is TGTGCCACCTCTGACAGGGTCAGAATGGACTACAATGAGCAGTTCTTC. It codes for CATSDRVRMDYNEQFF.

This clonotype was counted between two and nine times. The chain has TRBV12-3 or TRBV12-4 and TRBJ1-2, with 8 bases lining up with TRBD1. The ends lost 7 bases at V and 4 bases at J; junction bases unmatched: 2. The CDR3 length is 12 residues. CDR3 residues: CASTTGGYGYTF. The CDR3 region has the DNA TGTGCCAGCACCACAGGGGGCTATGGCTACACCTTC.

Ten or more counts support this clonotype. This chain connects TRBV4-3 to TRBJ1-1; D gene uncertain. CDR1 and CDR2 (germline): LGHNA, YSLEER. The CDR3 length is 14 residues. V shed 0 bases and J shed 3 bases, with 8 bases lying between them. The CDR3 here is CASSQDLRDTEAFF. The CDR3 DNA reads TGCGCCAGCAGCCAAGATCTAAGGGACACTGAAGCTTTCTTT.